The clone carrying this T cell receptor beta chain is large within its sample. Its antigen is not known. V was clipped by 1 base and J by 7 bases, with 11 bases between them. CDR1 is MGHRA and CDR2 is YSYEKL in the germline V gene. CDR3 length: 14 residues. The sample belongs to a study of circulating CD8 cells and anti-PD-1 response in melanoma. Study background: Of about 13 patients, seven got anti-PD-1 first and six had prior therapy. Study conclusions and caveats: At M1, fewer than 8% of TRB clonotypes appeared in multiple subsets. Peptide assays on expanded sorted subsets replaced tumor-based reactivity testing. Diversity ranked highest in DNEG and lowest in TIGIT subsets.

Four subsets defined by PD-1 and/or TIGIT were sorted from live CD3+CD8+TCRalphabeta+ cells. Using roughly 14 ng of total RNA, TCR libraries were made with the QIAseq Immune Repertoire TCR panel. TCRdb recomputed calls from the reads with MiXCR, one row per CDR3 protein. The sample has approximately 960 distinct CDR3 sequences; around 8% are singletons. The chain joins TRBV4-1 to TRBJ2-1, with D perhaps given as TRBD1 or TRBD2 (6 bases each). The starting material was CD8+ T cells from PBMCs, obtained at baseline or after one month of anti-PD-1 therapy (not recorded which). This sequence originates from a human donor with melanoma. The CDR3 region is CASSQVLGGNEQFF. The CDR3 bases are TGCGCCAGCAGCCAAGTACTAGGGGGGAATGAGCAGTTCTTC.